This T cell receptor beta chain appears in the sequencing data of a study of cytomegalovirus exposure and HLA in healthy donors. Study-wide results and limits: In vitro assays verified that a few CMV-associated chains recognized CMV antigens specifically. While the bulk of TCR sequences proved rare, some public TCRs turned up in many donors. Later on, an analysis showed TCR association rates differing by HLA locus, with DRB1 the most and HLA-C the fewest.

The CDR3 sequence is 14 residues long. J lost 8 bases, V lost 1 base, and 5 bases had no gene match. From germline, CDR1 is SGHRS and CDR2 YFSETQ. Points on this clone: The antigen remains unidentified.

PCR used 60 Vbeta primers and 13 Jbeta primers. Assay used: immunoSEQ multiplex PCR; TCRdb lists only in-frame clones, some missing. Of 80,000 to 100,000 clones listed, under 85% were seen once; the top ten hold 3.7%. This chain joins TRBV5-1 and TRBJ1-2, with 10 positions matching TRBD1. The TCR comes from a female donor in good health and CMV-seropositive. Specimen: PBMCs. The CDR3 sequence: CASSLSETGGGYTF. Here the CDR3 DNA reads TGCGCCAGCAGCTTGTCGGAGACAGGGGGCGGCTACACCTTC. The complete variable domain, with remaining parts taken from reference TRBV5-1 and TRBJ1-2, reads KAGVTQTPRYLIKTRGQQVTLSCSPISGHRSVSWYQQTPGQGLQFLFEYFSETQRNKGNFPGRFSGRQFSNSRSEMNVSTLELGDSALYLCASSLSETGGGYTFGSGTRLTVV.